The 12 T cell receptor beta chains below come from one sample, sequenced in a study of T cell changes during pregnancy in multiple sclerosis (dated by TCRdb to about 2019). Library construction relied on the immunoSEQ multiplex PCR assay. TCRdb retrieved this table from immuneACCESS and kept in-frame rearrangements only. Not all clones are present; in checked studies, unresolved V genes account for under half, and no reason is known for the remainder. Within this sample are 45,000 to 55,000 clones, with around 93% of them counted one time only. The leading ten clones occupy roughly 0.92% of the sample. The specimen was peripheral blood, collected after pregnancy. The origin of the receptors is a female donor with multiple sclerosis, enrolled in a pregnancy study.

The CDR3: CASSSRTGLPNTEAFF. The DNA of the CDR3 is TGTGCCAGCAGCTCAAGGACAGGGCTACCTAACACTGAAGCTTTCTTT. The J gene is TRBJ1-1, the V gene TRBV7-2, with TRBD1 identical over 8 bases. V shed 4 bases, J shed 2 bases, and the junction held 9 bases outside the gene matches. The germline gives CDR1 SGHTA, CDR2 FQGNSA. CDR3 length: 16 amino acids.

The J gene is TRBJ2-3, the V gene TRBV5-6; 8 bases match TRBD2. J was trimmed by 0 bases and V by 4 bases; bases with no gene match: 1. This CDR3 contains 14 residues. Germline CDR1 is SGHDT and CDR2 is YYEEEE. CDR3 DNA: TGTGCCAGCAGCGGCGGGGGGAGCACAGATACGCAGTATTTT. Translation: CASSGGGSTDTQYF.

The chain joins TRBV7-6 to TRBJ2-7; TRBD1 aligns across 7 bases. This CDR3 region has 17 residues. Germline V lookup: CDR1 SGHVS, CDR2 FNYEAQ. The junction had 15 bases not matched to a gene; V was cut back by 1 base and J by 6 bases. CDR3 amino acids: CASSLVLRQGLAGEQYF. The CDR3 region has the DNA TGTGCCAGCAGCTTAGTACTTAGACAGGGCCTTGCTGGCGAGCAGTACTTC.

This clone was seen only once. The chain uses TRBV5-4 and TRBJ1-5, with D possibly matching TRBD1 (5 bases). Trimming took 4 bases from V and 5 from J, leaving 19 bases between them. The CDR3 runs to 16 residues. CDR1 SGHNT and CDR2 YYREEE come from the germline V gene (reference sequence). The CDR3 reads CASSQAGTGGYQPQHF. The CDR3 region has the DNA TGTGCCAGCAGCCAAGCAGGGACCGGGGGGTATCAGCCCCAGCATTTT.

The rearrangement uses TRBV18 and TRBJ2-5, with TRBD2 as a possible D gene (5 bases). The CDR3 consists of 13 residues. The V end lost 3 bases, the J end lost 7 bases, and 12 bases lay between the germline ends. CDR1 KGHSH and CDR2 LQKENI come from the germline V gene. The CDR3 DNA reads as TGTGCCAGCTCACCGGAGGACGGTAGGACCCAGTACTTC. Amino acid sequence: CASSPEDGRTQYF. Together with reference TRBV18 and TRBJ2-5, the CDR3 gives the full variable domain: NAGVMQNPRHLVRRRGQEARLRCSPMKGHSHVYWYRQLPEEGLKFMVYLQKENIIDESGMPKERFSAEFPKEGPSILRIQQVVRGDSAAYFCASSPEDGRTQYFGPGTRLLVL.

The gene calls are TRBV7-2 and TRBJ2-5, with D possibly TRBD2 on 5 matching bases. The germline CDR1 and CDR2 sequences are SGHTA and FQGNSA. Trimming took off 3 bases at V and 6 bases at J, with 5 bases between the two ends. This CDR3 spans 11 amino acids. The CDR3 bases are TGTGCCAGCAGCTTCGGGAAGACCCAGTACTTC. Its translation: CASSFGKTQYF.

The chain combines TRBV14 with TRBJ2-7, with D possibly matching TRBD1 (5 bases). The CDR3 contains 14 residues. V was clipped by 4 bases and J by 3 bases, with 13 bases between them. Germline CDR1 reads SGHDN; CDR2 reads FVKESK. CDR3 loop: CASSPGFAVYEQYF. The CDR3 region has the DNA TGTGCCAGCAGCCCAGGGTTTGCGGTCTACGAGCAGTACTTC.

The chain links TRBV6-1 to TRBJ2-3, with 12 bases fitting TRBD2. J lost 7 bases, V lost 3 bases, and 5 bases had no gene match. CDR1 is MNHNS and CDR2 is SASEGT in the germline V gene. CDR3 length equals 15 residues. CDR3 DNA sequence: TGTGCCAGCAGTGATCTAGCGGGGGGGCTTAATACGCAGTATTTT. Its translation is CASSDLAGGLNTQYF.

The chain recombines TRBV5-1 with TRBJ2-7, with D perhaps matching TRBD1 (6 bases). Trimming stripped 0 bases from V and 4 bases from J, with 11 bases between. The CDR3 contains 14 residues. Germline CDR1 reads SGHRS; CDR2 reads YFSETQ. The CDR3 protein is CASSLGQVRYEQYF. The DNA of the CDR3 is TGCGCCAGCAGCTTGGGACAGGTGAGGTACGAGCAGTACTTC.

V usage is TRBV5-8 and J usage is TRBJ1-2, with a tentative D call TRBD1 (5 bases). Looked up from germline, CDR1 is SGHTS and CDR2 is YDEGEE. CDR3 length equals 17 residues. Trimming cost V 0 bases and J 0 bases, with 15 bases left between them. The CDR3 DNA is TGTGCCAGCAGCTTGGGCCTTCTCGGGGGAGCTAACTATGGCTACACCTTC. The encoded protein is CASSLGLLGGANYGYTF. Full variable domain (outside the CDR3, taken from reference TRBV5-8 and TRBJ1-2): EAGVTQSPTHLIKTRGQQATLRCSPISGHTSVYWYQQALGLGLQFLLWYDEGEERNRGNFPPRFSGRQFPNYSSELNVNALELEDSALYLCASSLGLLGGANYGYTFGSGTRLTVV.

V usage is TRBV6-6 and J usage is TRBJ1-5, with a weak D call TRBD1 (6 bases). Germline-derived CDR1 and CDR2 are MNHNY and SVGAGI (reference sequence). V was cut by 6 bases and J by 3 bases, with 18 bases left in between. The CDR3 length is 16 residues. The DNA of the CDR3 is TGTGCCAGCAGCGCACTGAGACAGGCCCTCAATCAGCCCCAGCATTTT. This translates into CASSALRQALNQPQHF.

This chain joins TRBV19 and TRBJ2-1; TRBD1 agrees at 8 bases. V shed 4 bases and J 3 bases; nucleotides not matched to a gene: 8. Germline-derived CDR1 and CDR2 are LNHDA and SQIVND (reference sequence). The CDR3 sequence is 16 residues long. The CDR3 sequence: CASSTTGTGFYNEQFF. The DNA of the CDR3 is TGTGCCAGTAGTACCACCGGGACAGGTTTCTACAATGAGCAGTTCTTC.